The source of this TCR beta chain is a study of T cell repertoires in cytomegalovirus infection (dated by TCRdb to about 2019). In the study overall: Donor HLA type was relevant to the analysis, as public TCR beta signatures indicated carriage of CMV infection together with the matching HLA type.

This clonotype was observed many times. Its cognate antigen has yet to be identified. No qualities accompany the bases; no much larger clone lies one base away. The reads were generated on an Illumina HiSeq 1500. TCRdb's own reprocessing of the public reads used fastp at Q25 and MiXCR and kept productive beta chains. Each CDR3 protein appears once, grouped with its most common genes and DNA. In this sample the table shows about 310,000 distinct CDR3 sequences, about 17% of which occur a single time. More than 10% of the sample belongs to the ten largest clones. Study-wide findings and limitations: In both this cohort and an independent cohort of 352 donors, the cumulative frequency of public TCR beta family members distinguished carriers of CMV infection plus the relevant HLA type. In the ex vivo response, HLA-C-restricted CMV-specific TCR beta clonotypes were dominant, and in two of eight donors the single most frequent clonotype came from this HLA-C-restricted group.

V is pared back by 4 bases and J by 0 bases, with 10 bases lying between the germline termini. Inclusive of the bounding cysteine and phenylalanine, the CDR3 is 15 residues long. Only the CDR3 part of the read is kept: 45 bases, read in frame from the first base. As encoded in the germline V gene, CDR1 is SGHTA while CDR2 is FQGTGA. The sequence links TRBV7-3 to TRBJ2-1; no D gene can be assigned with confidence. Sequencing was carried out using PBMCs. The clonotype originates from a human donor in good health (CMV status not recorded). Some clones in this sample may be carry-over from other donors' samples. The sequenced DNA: TGTGCCAGCAGCTCCGGCCTAAGCTCCTACAATGAGCAGTTCTTC. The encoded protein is CASSSGLSSYNEQFF.